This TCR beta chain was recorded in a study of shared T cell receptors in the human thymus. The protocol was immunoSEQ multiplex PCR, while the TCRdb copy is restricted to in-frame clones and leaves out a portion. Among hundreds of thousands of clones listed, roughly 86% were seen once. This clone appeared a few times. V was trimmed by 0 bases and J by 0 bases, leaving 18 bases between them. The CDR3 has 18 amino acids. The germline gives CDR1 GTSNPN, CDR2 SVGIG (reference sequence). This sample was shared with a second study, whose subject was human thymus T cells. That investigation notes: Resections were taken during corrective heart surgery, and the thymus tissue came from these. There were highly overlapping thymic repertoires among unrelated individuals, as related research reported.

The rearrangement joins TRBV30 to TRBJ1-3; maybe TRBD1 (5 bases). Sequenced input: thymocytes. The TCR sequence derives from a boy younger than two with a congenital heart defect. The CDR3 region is CAWSVRGDGFYSGNTIYF. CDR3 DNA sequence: TGTGCCTGGAGTGTAAGGGGCGACGGTTTCTACTCTGGAAACACCATATATTTT.